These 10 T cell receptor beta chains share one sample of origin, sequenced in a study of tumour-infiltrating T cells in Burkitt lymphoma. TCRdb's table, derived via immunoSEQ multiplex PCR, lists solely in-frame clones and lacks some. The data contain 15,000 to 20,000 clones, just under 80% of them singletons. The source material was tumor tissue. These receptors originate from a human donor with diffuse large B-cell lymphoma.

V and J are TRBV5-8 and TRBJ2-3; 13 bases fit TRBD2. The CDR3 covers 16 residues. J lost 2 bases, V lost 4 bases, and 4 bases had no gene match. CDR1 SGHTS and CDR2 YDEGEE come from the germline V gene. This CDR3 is CASSPGTSGVTDTQYF. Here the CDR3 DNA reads TGTGCCAGCAGCCCGGGGACTAGCGGGGTCACAGATACGCAGTATTTT.

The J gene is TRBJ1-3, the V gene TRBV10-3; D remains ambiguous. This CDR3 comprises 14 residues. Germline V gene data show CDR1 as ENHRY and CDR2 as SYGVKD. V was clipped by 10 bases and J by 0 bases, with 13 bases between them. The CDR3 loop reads CATQEVLSGNTIYF. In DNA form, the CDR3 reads TGTGCCACCCAGGAAGTCCTCTCTGGAAACACCATATATTTT.

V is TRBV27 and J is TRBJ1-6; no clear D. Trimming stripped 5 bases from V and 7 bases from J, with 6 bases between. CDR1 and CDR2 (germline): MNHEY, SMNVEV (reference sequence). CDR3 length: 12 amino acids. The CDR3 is CASSLVNSPLHF. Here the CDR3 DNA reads TGTGCCAGCAGTCTGGTCAATTCACCCCTCCACTTT.

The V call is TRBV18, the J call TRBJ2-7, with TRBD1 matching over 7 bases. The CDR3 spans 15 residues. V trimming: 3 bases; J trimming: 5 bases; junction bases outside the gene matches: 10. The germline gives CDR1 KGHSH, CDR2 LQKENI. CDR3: CASSPGIGGFDEQYF. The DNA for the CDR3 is TGTGCCAGCTCACCTGGTATAGGGGGCTTCGACGAGCAGTACTTC. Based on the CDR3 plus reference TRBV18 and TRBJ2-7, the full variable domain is NAGVMQNPRHLVRRRGQEARLRCSPMKGHSHVYWYRQLPEEGLKFMVYLQKENIIDESGMPKERFSAEFPKEGPSILRIQQVVRGDSAAYFCASSPGIGGFDEQYFGPGTRLTVT.

CDR3 residues: CASSLGLADNNEQFF. The CDR3 coding sequence is TGTGCCAGCAGCTTGGGTCTAGCGGATAACAATGAGCAGTTCTTC. The chain is built from TRBV5-6 and TRBJ2-1, with 7 bases matching TRBD2. Losses at the gene ends were 0 bases for V and 5 bases for J; bases not matched to a gene: 5. Germline V lookup: CDR1 SGHDT, CDR2 YYEEEE. The CDR3 totals 15 residues.

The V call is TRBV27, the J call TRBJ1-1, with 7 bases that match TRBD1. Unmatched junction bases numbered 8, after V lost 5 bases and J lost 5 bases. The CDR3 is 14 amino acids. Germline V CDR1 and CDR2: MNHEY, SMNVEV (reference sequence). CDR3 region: CASSATGSSTEAFF. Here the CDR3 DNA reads TGTGCCAGCAGTGCGACAGGGAGTTCAACTGAAGCTTTCTTT.

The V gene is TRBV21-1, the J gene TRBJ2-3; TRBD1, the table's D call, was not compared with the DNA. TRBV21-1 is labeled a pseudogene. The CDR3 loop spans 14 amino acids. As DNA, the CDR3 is TGTGCCAGCAGCAATAAAGGGAGACAGGTCCGGGCACTTTTT. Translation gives CASSNKGRQVRALF.

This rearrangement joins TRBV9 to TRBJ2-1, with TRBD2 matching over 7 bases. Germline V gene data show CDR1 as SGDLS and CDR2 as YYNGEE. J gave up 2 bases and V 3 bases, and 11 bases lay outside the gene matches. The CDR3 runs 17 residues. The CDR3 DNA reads TGTGCCAGCAGCGGCACGTGGCTAGCGGCCACCTACAATGAGCAGTTCTTC. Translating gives CASSGTWLAATYNEQFF.

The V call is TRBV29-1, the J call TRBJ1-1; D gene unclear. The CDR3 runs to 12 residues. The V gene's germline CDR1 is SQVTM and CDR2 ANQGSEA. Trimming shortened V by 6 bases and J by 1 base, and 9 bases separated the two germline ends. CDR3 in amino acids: CSVREGNTEAFF. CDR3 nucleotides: TGCAGCGTGAGGGAGGGGAACACTGAAGCTTTCTTT.

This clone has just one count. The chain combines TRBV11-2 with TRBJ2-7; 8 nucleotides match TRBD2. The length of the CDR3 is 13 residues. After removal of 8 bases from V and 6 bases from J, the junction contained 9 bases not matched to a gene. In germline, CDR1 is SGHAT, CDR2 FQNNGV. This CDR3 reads CASGESGRTEQYF. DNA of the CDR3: TGTGCCAGCGGGGAGAGCGGGAGAACCGAGCAGTACTTC.